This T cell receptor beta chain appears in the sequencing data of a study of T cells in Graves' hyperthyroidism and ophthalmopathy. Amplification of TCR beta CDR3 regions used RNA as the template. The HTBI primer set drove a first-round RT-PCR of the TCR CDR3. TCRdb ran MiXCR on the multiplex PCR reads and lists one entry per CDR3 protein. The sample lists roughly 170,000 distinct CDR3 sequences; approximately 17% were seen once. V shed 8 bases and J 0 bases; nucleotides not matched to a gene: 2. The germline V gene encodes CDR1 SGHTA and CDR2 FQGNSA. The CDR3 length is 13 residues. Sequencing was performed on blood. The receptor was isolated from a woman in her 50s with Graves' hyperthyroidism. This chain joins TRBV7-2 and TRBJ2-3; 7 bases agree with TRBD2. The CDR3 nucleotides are TGTGCCAGCCGGGACTACAGCACAGATACGCAGTATTTT. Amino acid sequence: CASRDYSTDTQYF.